Described below is a single T cell receptor (beta chain) sequence and its context. Its specificity is not known. The data belong to a study of OX40 agonist ivuxolimab in advanced cancers. Across the whole study: At around 81% male, the cohort had a mean age of about 55 years, ranging from about 23 to 79. Notes on the study in general: Certain nonresponders likewise exhibited a low normalized T-cell clonal expansion.

TCRdb's table, derived via immunoSEQ multiplex PCR, lists solely in-frame clones and lacks some. The sample lists about 67,000 clones, approximately 90% occurring once. The J segment lost 9 bases and the V segment lost 5 bases, leaving 9 bases of the junction unmatched. The germline V gene encodes CDR1 MNHNY and CDR2 SVGAGI (reference sequence). This CDR3 has 14 residues. V gene TRBV6-6 combines with J gene TRBJ2-1, with 8 bases that match TRBD1. This material consisted of CD4+ or CD8+ T cells sorted from blood, taken in a trial of the OX40 agonist ivuxolimab. This TCR was sampled from an adult with an advanced solid tumor such as melanoma, head and neck, liver or kidney cancer. CDR3 coding DNA: TGTGCCAGCAGTAAAAAAGAAGACAGGGGTGAGCAGTTCTTC. Its translation is CASSKKEDRGEQFF.